The entry below describes one T cell receptor beta chain. Germline CDR1 is SGHDT and CDR2 is YYEEEE. CDR3 size: 17 residues. The data stem from a study of T cell clusters in autoimmune cytopenias. In the study overall: A median of approximately 50,000 TRB reads per sample yielded a median around 2,500 distinct clonotypes.

Some 39,000 genome equivalents of blood DNA were amplified for TRB. TRB was amplified by touch-down multiplex PCR, primer pools A and B combined. Reprocessing the multiplex PCR reads, TCRdb reports a single entry for every CDR3 protein and omits DNA. This repertoire includes some 6,900 distinct CDR3 sequences. The same sample was also studied in work on T cell repertoires in aging, cancer and after chemotherapy. That paper states: Untreated cancer patients had significantly lower blood TCR diversity than age-matched healthy donors.

What was sequenced was peripheral blood. This sequence was found in a human donor in good health. The gene calls are TRBV5-6 and TRBJ1-2. CDR3 residues: CASSLAGSSLANYGYTF.